This T cell receptor beta chain was sequenced for a study of T-cell memory formation after mild COVID-19. This CDR3 is 12 amino acids long. Trimming left V 0 bases short and J 7 bases short, with 7 bases between. CDR1 DFQATT and CDR2 SNEGSKA come from the germline V gene (reference sequence). A remark on this clonotype: Possible read error: a much larger clone is one base away.

TCRdb fed the 5' RACE reads into MiXCR, producing one record per CDR3 protein. Of more than 400,000 distinct CDR3 sequences listed, about 20% are singletons. V usage is TRBV20-1 and J usage is TRBJ2-4, with D hard to call. Sequencing input: PBMCs or a T cell subset sorted from them (not recorded which). The sequence derives from an adult woman who had mild COVID-19 (a few samples of this study predate the infection). Cell type and time point are not known. CDR3 loop: CSARDSNNIQYF. CDR3 sequence (DNA): TGCAGTGCTAGAGACAGCAATAACATTCAGTACTTC.